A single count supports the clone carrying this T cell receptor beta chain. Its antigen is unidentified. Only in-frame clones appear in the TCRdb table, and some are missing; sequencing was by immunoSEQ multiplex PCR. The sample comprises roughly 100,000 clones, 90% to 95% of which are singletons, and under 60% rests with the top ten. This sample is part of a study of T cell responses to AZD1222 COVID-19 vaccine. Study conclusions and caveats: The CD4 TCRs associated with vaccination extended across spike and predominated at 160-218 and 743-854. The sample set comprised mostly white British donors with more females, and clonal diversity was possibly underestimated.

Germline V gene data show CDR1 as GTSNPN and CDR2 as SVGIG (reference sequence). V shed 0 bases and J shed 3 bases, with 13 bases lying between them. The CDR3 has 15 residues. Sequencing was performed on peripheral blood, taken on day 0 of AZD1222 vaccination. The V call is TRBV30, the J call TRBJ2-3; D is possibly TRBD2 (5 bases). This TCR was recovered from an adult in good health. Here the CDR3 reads CAWSVSGSRTDTQYF. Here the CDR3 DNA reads TGTGCCTGGAGTGTATCGGGGAGTCGAACAGATACGCAGTATTTT.